A selection of T cell receptor beta chains follows, all from one sample in a study of T cells in Graves' hyperthyroidism and ophthalmopathy. Each CDR3 protein gets one entry after TCRdb re-called the multiplex PCR reads with MiXCR. Among 490,000 or so distinct CDR3 sequences listed, about 20% were seen once. The sample comprised blood. These receptors were obtained from a man aged 35-49 years with Graves' ophthalmopathy. Both conserved end residues are part of each CDR3. Each record gives: J gene, clone size, D gene, V gene, CDR3 DNA, CDR3 protein. The D gene is left open where the match is weak. Clone size is given for some rows only: seen once, a few or many times, or a class if the clone is expanded.

>TRBJ2-3|-|-|TRBV7-9
TGTGCCAGCAGCTTAGTAACCGACCGCACAGATACGCAGTATTTT
CASSLVTDRTDTQYF
>TRBJ2-1|-|TRBD1|TRBV19
TGTGCCAGTAGTACGAATCCAGGGGGCCACAATGAGCAGTTCTTC
CASSTNPGGHNEQFF
>TRBJ1-6|few|-|TRBV7-2
TGTGCCAGCAGCTTTGGAGGTGCCACGTCAGTACGTTCACCCCTCCACTTT
CASSFGGATSVRSPLHF
>TRBJ2-1|many|-|TRBV7-2
TGTGCCAGCAGCTATTCACAGATCAATGAGCAGTTCTTC
CASSYSQINEQFF
>TRBJ2-5|-|-|TRBV29-1
TGCAGCGTCCGATTGACAGAGACCCAGTACTTC
CSVRLTETQYF
>TRBJ1-3|-|-|TRBV4-2
TGTGCCAGCAGTGGGACAAGTGGGTCTGGAAACACCATATATTTT
CASSGTSGSGNTIYF
>TRBJ1-2|many|-|TRBV5-8
TGTGCCAGCAGCTTAGAAACGGTCCGTGGCTACACCTTC
CASSLETVRGYTF
>TRBJ2-1|few|-|TRBV28
TGTGCCAGCAGTTCCTCGGGACTCCAGGGAGAGCAGTTCTTC
CASSSSGLQGEQFF
>TRBJ1-1|many|TRBD1|TRBV28
TGTGCCAGCAAAGGACAGGGGGCGAACACTGAAGCTTTCTTT
CASKGQGANTEAFF
>TRBJ2-7|many|TRBD1|TRBV28
TGTGCCAGCAGTCCCTGGACAGGGGGCTACGAGCAGTACTTC
CASSPWTGGYEQYF
>TRBJ1-5|-|-|TRBV10-3
TGTGCCATCAGTGAGTCGGGGGGAAAGAGCAATCAGCCCCAGCATTTT
CAISESGGKSNQPQHF
>TRBJ2-1|-|-|TRBV20-1
TGCAGTGCTAGGGTCCGGCAGGGAGCGGACAATGAGCAGTTCTTC
CSARVRQGADNEQFF